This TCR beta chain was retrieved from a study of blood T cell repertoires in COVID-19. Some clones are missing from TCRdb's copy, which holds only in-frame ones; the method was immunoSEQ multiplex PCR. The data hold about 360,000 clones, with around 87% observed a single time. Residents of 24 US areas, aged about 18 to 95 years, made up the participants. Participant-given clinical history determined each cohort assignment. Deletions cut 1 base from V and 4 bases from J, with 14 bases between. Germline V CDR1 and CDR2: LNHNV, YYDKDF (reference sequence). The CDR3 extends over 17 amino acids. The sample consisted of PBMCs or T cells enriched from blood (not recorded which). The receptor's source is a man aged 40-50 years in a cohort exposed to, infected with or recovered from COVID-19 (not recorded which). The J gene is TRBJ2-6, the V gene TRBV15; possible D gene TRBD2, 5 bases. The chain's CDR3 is CATSRVRGNRGANVLTF. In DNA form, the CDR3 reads TGTGCCACCAGCAGAGTGAGAGGGAATAGAGGGGCCAACGTCCTGACTTTC.